Listed here are 6 T cell receptor beta chains from one sample, sequenced in a study of T-cell memory formation after mild COVID-19. A single record per CDR3 protein comes from TCRdb applying MiXCR to the 5' RACE reads. Of approximately 250,000 distinct CDR3 sequences in the sample, 16% were seen once. Sequenced sample: PBMCs or a T cell subset sorted from them (not recorded which). The receptors were gathered from a man aged 18 to 30 who had mild COVID-19 (a few samples of this study predate the infection). Cell type and time point are not known.

This clonotype was detected only a few times. The J gene is TRBJ2-7, the V gene TRBV20-1; a weak D match, TRBD1 (6 bases). CDR1 and CDR2 (germline): DFQATT, SNEGSKA (reference sequence). Trimming removed 1 base from V and 2 bases from J, with 6 bases in between. The CDR3 has 12 residues. The DNA of the CDR3 is TGCAGTGCTAGAGCAGGGGCCTACGAGCAGTACTTC. Translating gives CSARAGAYEQYF.

This clonotype appeared many times. V is TRBV12-3 or TRBV12-4 and J is TRBJ2-3, with D possibly called TRBD1 or TRBD2 (5 bases each). The ends were cut back, 4 bases at V and 5 bases at J, with 7 bases in the middle. The CDR3 is made up of 12 amino acids. Here the CDR3 DNA reads TGTGCCAGCAGTTGGGGGATAGATACGCAGTATTTT. It specifies CASSWGIDTQYF.

The CDR3 DNA is TGTGCCAGCAGCTCCCCAGCGGGGGGGAACACCGGGGAGCTGTTTTTT. This codes for CASSSPAGGNTGELFF. J is TRBJ2-2 and V is TRBV7-8; TRBD2 aligns across 9 bases. This CDR3 is built from 16 residues. V lost 4 bases, J lost 1 base, and 4 bases stayed unmatched. Germline V gene sequence: CDR1 SGHVS, CDR2 FQNEAQ.

This clonotype has ten or more counts. CDR3 in amino acids: CSANRGLGTDTQYF. CDR3 in DNA: TGCAGTGCAAACAGGGGGCTGGGCACAGATACGCAGTATTTT. The genes are TRBV20-1 and TRBJ2-3, with 9 positions matching TRBD1. The CDR3 length is 14 residues. The ends lost 6 bases at V and 1 base at J; junction bases unmatched: 5. Per the germline V gene, CDR1 is DFQATT and CDR2 is SNEGSKA (reference sequence).

This sequence joins TRBV7-2 and TRBJ1-2; a weak D match, TRBD1 (6 bases). Trimming pared 2 bases from V and 6 bases from J, leaving 22 bases between. Germline CDR1 and CDR2: SGHTA and FQGNSA. The CDR3 has 17 residues. CDR3 loop: CASSLNMGGLVKDGYTF. CDR3 coding DNA: TGTGCCAGCAGCTTAAACATGGGGGGCTTAGTGAAAGATGGCTACACCTTC.

This chain links TRBV7-9 with TRBJ2-2, with TRBD2 as a possible D gene (5 bases). V lost 5 bases to trimming and J lost 7 bases, with 8 bases between them. Germline lookup yields CDR1 SEHNR and CDR2 FQNEAQ (reference sequence). There are 12 residues in the CDR3. CDR3 protein: CASSTSGGELFF. The CDR3 DNA reads as TGTGCCAGCAGCACGAGCGGCGGGGAGCTGTTTTTT.